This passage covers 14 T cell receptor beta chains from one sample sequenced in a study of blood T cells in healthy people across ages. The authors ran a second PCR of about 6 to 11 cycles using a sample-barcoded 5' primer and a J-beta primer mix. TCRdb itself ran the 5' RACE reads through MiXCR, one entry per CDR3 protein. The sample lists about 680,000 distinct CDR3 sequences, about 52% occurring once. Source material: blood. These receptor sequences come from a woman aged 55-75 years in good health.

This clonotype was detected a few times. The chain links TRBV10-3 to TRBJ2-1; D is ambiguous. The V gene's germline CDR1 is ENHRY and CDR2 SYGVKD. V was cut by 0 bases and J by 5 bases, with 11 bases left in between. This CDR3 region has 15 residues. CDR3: CAISESISYDNEQFF. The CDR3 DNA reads TGTGCCATCAGTGAGTCGATAAGCTACGACAATGAGCAGTTCTTC.

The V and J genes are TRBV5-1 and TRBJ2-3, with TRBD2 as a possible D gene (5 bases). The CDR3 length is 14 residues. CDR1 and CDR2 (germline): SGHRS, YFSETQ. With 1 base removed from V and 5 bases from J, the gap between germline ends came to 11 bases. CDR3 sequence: CASSLSKAGDTQYF. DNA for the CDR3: TGCGCCAGCAGCTTGAGCAAGGCGGGAGATACGCAGTATTTT.

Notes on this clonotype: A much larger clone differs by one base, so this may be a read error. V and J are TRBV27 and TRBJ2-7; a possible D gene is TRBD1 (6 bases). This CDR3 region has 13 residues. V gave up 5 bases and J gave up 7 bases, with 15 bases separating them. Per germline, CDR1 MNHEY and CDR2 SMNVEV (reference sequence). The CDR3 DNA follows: TGTGCCAGCAGTGCAAACAGGGCGCGGGAGCAGTACTTC. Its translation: CASSANRAREQYF.

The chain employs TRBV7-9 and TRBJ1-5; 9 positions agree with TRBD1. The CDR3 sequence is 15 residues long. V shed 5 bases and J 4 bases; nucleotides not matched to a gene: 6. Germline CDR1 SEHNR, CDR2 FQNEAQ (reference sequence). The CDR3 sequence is CASSVGQGLNQPQHF. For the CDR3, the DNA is TGTGCCAGCAGCGTAGGACAGGGGCTAAATCAGCCCCAGCATTTT.

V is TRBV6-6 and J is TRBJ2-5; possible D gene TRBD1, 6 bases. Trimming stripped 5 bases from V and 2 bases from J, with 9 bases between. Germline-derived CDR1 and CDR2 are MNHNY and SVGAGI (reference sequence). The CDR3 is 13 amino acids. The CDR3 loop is CASSKGQQETQYF. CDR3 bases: TGTGCCAGCAGTAAAGGACAGCAAGAGACCCAGTACTTC.

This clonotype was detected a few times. CDR3 DNA sequence: TGCAGTGCTAGCCTCTCCTACAATGAGCAGTTCTTC. The encoded protein is CSASLSYNEQFF. The chain joins TRBV20-1 to TRBJ2-1; D is unclear. In germline, CDR1 is DFQATT, CDR2 SNEGSKA (reference sequence). V gave up 3 bases and J gave up 0 bases, with 3 bases separating them. This CDR3 is 12 amino acids long.

This CDR3 reads CSVEDPFAPHTEAFF. In DNA form, the CDR3 reads TGCAGCGTTGAAGATCCCTTTGCACCTCACACTGAAGCTTTCTTT. The V call is TRBV29-1, the J call TRBJ1-1; D gene unclear. Trimming removed 0 bases at V and 3 bases at J, with 14 bases between. CDR1 and CDR2 (germline): SQVTM, ANQGSEA. This CDR3 is built from 15 residues.

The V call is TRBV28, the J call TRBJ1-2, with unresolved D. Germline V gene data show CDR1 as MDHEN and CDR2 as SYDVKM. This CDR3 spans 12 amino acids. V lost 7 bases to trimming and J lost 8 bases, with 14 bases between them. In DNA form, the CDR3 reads TGTGCCAGCACCGAAGTTTCTAAGGGCTACACCTTC. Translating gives CASTEVSKGYTF.

The CDR3 DNA is TGTGCCAGCAGTTTAGAGGGGGCCGCCGAAAAACTGTTTTTT. Translation: CASSLEGAAEKLFF. The chain joins TRBV28 to TRBJ1-4; 7 nucleotides match TRBD1. CDR3 length: 14 amino acids. The junction had 5 bases not matched to a gene; V was cut back by 2 bases and J by 8 bases. In germline, CDR1 is MDHEN, CDR2 SYDVKM. Based on the CDR3 plus reference TRBV28 and TRBJ1-4, the full variable domain is DVKVTQSSRYLVKRTGEKVFLECVQDMDHENMFWYRQDPGLGLRLIYFSYDVKMKEKGDIPEGYSVSREKKERFSLILESASTNQTSMYLCASSLEGAAEKLFFGSGTQLSVL.

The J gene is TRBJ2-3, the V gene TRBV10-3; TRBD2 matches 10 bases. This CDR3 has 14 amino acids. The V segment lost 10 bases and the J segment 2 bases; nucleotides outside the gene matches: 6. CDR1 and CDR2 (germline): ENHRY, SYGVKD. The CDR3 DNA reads TGTGCCACTGGGACTAGCGTGTCCACAGATACGCAGTATTTT. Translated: CATGTSVSTDTQYF.

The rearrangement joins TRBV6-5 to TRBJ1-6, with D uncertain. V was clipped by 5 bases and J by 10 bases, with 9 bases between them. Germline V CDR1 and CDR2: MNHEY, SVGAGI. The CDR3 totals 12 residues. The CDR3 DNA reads TGTGCCAGCAGTGGGGTTTTGTCACCCCTCCACTTT. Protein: CASSGVLSPLHF.

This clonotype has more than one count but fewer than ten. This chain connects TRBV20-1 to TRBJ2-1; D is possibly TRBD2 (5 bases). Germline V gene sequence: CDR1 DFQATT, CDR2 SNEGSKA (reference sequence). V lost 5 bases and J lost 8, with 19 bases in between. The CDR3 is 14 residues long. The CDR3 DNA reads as TGCAGTGCTTTGGACCTCTCCCGGGGTCATGAGCAGTTCTTC. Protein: CSALDLSRGHEQFF.

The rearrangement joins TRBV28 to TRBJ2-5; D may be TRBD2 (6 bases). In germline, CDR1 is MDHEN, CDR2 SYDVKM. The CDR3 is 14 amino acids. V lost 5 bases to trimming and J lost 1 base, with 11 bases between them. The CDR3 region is CASSLRDFQETQYF. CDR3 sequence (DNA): TGTGCCAGCAGTCTGAGGGACTTCCAAGAGACCCAGTACTTC.

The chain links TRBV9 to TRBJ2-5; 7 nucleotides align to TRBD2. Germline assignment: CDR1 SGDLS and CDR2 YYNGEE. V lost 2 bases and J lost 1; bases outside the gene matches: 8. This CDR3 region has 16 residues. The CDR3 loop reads CASSVGLGGTQETQYF. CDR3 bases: TGTGCCAGCAGCGTCGGTTTGGGGGGGACCCAAGAGACCCAGTACTTC.